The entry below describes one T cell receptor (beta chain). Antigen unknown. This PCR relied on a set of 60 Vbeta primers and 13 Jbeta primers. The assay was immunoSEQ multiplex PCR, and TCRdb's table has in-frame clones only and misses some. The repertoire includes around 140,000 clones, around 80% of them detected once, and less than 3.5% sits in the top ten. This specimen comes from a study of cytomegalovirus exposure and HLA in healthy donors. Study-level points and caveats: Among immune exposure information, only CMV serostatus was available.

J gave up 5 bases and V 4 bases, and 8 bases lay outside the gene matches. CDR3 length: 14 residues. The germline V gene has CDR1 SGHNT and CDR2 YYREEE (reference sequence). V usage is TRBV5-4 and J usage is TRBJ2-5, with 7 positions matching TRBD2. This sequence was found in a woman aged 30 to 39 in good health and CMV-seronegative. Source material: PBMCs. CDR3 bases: TGTGCCAGCAGCCCGGGACTATCTAGGGAGACCCAGTACTTC. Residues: CASSPGLSRETQYF.